The 7 T cell receptor beta chains in this list originate from one sample, sequenced in a study of T-cell memory formation after mild COVID-19. MiXCR, applied by TCRdb to the 5' RACE reads, yields one record per CDR3 protein. Of around 300,000 distinct CDR3 sequences listed, 8.2% were seen once; the top ten hold around a fifth. Sequencing was carried out using PBMCs or a T cell subset sorted from them (not recorded which). These receptors were obtained from a man younger than 35 who had mild COVID-19 (a few samples of this study predate the infection). Cell type and time point are not known.

This clonotype was counted a few times. This chain uses TRBV3-1 with TRBJ2-5; weak D call: TRBD2 (5 bases). Trimming removed 5 bases from V and 1 base from J, with 8 bases in between. The CDR3 extends over 13 amino acids. The V gene's germline CDR1 is LGHDT and CDR2 YNNKEL (reference sequence). The chain's CDR3 is CASSGETQETQYF. As DNA, the CDR3 is TGTGCCAGCAGCGGGGAGACCCAAGAGACCCAGTACTTC.

Comment on this clonotype: One end of the junction is discordant with germline, which a read error may explain. DNA of the CDR3: TGTGCCCGCAGGGACACCTTTACCACCGGGGAGCTGTTTTTT. Its protein is CARRDTFTTGELFF. The rearrangement links TRBV7-9 to TRBJ2-2, with D tentatively TRBD1 (6 bases). Germline loops: CDR1 SEHNR, CDR2 FQNEAQ (reference sequence). This CDR3 comprises 14 residues.

This clonotype was counted between two and nine times. This chain links TRBV9 with TRBJ2-2; D may correspond to TRBD1 or TRBD2 (6 bases each). The CDR3 runs to 16 residues. Germline CDR1 reads SGDLS; CDR2 reads YYNGEE. Trimming shortened V by 3 bases and J by 6 bases, and 18 bases separated the two germline ends. The CDR3 sequence: CASSAPGRGPAGELFF. The CDR3 nucleotides are TGTGCCAGCAGCGCTCCGGGCCGGGGGCCTGCCGGGGAGCTGTTTTTT.

This clonotype was seen a handful of times. The gene calls are TRBV20-1 and TRBJ2-7; 8 bases are shared with TRBD2. The V gene end was trimmed by 2 bases and the J gene end by 2 bases; junction bases not matched to a gene: 5. Germline CDR1 reads DFQATT; CDR2 reads SNEGSKA (reference sequence). The CDR3 runs to 14 residues. CDR3 nucleotides: TGCAGTGCTAGATCGAGCGGGGGACCCTACGAGCAGTACTTC. Translation gives CSARSSGGPYEQYF.

This clonotype has at least ten counts. This chain links TRBV7-2 with TRBJ2-5; TRBD1 aligns across 10 bases. V was clipped by 3 bases and J by 4 bases; unmatched bases: 8. CDR1 SGHTA and CDR2 FQGNSA come from the germline V gene. The CDR3 is 16 amino acids. The CDR3 coding sequence is TGTGCCAGCAGCTTGGGGACAGGGGCGCTAGTAGAGACCCAGTACTTC. Translation gives CASSLGTGALVETQYF. The full variable domain, with the rest looked up from reference TRBV7-2 and TRBJ2-5, is GAGVSQSPSNKVTEKGKDVELRCDPISGHTALYWYRQSLGQGLEFLIYFQGNSAPDKSGLPSDRFSAERTGGSVSTLTIQRTQQEDSAVYLCASSLGTGALVETQYFGPGTRLLVL.

This clonotype was seen at least ten times. J is TRBJ2-1 and V is TRBV5-1; D might be TRBD1 or TRBD2, each matching 6 bases. This CDR3 has 15 amino acids. Germline V gives CDR1 SGHRS, CDR2 YFSETQ. The V gene lost 2 bases and the J gene lost 5 bases, with 14 bases spanning the gap. The CDR3 here is CASSFGGRGNNEQFF. The CDR3 DNA reads TGCGCCAGCAGCTTCGGGGGCAGGGGTAACAATGAGCAGTTCTTC. Based on the CDR3 plus reference TRBV5-1 and TRBJ2-1, the full variable domain is KAGVTQTPRYLIKTRGQQVTLSCSPISGHRSVSWYQQTPGQGLQFLFEYFSETQRNKGNFPGRFSGRQFSNSRSEMNVSTLELGDSALYLCASSFGGRGNNEQFFGPGTRLTVL.

This clonotype was picked up a small number of times. The gene calls are TRBV28 and TRBJ1-1; weak D call: TRBD1 (5 bases). V lost 6 bases, J lost 6 bases, and 8 bases lay in between. Germline V gene sequence: CDR1 MDHEN, CDR2 SYDVKM. The CDR3 has 11 residues. The CDR3 DNA is TGTGCCAGCAGCAGGGTTGCTGAAGCTTTCTTT. Translating it yields CASSRVAEAFF.